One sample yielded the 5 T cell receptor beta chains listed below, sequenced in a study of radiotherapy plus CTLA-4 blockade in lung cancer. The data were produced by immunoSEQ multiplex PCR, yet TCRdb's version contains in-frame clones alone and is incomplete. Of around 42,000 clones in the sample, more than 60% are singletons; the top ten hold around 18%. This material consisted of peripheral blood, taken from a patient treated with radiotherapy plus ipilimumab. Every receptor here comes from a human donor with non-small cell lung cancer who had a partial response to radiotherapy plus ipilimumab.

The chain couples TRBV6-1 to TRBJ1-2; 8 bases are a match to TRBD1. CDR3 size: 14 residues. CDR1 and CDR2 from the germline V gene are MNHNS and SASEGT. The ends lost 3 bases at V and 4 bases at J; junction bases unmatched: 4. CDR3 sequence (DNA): TGTGCCAGCAGTGAGATGGGACAGGCCTATGGCTACACCTTC. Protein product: CASSEMGQAYGYTF.

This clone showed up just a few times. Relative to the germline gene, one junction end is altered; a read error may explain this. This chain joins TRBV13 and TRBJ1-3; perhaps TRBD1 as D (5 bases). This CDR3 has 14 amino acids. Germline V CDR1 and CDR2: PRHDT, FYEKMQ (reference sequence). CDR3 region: CASSFGGPGNTIYF. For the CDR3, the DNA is TGTGCCAGCAGCTTCGGGGGACCTGGGAACACCATATATTTT.

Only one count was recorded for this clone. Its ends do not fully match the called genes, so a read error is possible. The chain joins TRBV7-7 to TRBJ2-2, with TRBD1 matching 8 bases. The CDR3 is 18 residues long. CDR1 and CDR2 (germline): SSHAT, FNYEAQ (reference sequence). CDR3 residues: CASSLEPPGQVNTGELFF. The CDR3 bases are TGTGCTAGCAGCTTAGAGCCCCCGGGACAGGTTAACACCGGGGAGCTGTTTTTT.

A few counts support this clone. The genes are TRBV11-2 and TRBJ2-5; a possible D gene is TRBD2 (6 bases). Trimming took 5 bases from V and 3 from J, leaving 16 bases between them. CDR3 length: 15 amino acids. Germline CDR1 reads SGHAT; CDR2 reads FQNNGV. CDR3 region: CASSPRDSIEETQYF. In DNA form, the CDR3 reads TGTGCCAGCAGCCCACGGGACTCGATCGAAGAGACCCAGTACTTC.

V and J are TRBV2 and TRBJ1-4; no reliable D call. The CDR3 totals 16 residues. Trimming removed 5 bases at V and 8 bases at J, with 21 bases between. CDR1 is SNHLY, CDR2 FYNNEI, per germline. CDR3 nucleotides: TGTGCCAGCAGTCCCCGTGGGCCCACCGATTTGGAAAAACTGTTTTTT. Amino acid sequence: CASSPRGPTDLEKLFF.